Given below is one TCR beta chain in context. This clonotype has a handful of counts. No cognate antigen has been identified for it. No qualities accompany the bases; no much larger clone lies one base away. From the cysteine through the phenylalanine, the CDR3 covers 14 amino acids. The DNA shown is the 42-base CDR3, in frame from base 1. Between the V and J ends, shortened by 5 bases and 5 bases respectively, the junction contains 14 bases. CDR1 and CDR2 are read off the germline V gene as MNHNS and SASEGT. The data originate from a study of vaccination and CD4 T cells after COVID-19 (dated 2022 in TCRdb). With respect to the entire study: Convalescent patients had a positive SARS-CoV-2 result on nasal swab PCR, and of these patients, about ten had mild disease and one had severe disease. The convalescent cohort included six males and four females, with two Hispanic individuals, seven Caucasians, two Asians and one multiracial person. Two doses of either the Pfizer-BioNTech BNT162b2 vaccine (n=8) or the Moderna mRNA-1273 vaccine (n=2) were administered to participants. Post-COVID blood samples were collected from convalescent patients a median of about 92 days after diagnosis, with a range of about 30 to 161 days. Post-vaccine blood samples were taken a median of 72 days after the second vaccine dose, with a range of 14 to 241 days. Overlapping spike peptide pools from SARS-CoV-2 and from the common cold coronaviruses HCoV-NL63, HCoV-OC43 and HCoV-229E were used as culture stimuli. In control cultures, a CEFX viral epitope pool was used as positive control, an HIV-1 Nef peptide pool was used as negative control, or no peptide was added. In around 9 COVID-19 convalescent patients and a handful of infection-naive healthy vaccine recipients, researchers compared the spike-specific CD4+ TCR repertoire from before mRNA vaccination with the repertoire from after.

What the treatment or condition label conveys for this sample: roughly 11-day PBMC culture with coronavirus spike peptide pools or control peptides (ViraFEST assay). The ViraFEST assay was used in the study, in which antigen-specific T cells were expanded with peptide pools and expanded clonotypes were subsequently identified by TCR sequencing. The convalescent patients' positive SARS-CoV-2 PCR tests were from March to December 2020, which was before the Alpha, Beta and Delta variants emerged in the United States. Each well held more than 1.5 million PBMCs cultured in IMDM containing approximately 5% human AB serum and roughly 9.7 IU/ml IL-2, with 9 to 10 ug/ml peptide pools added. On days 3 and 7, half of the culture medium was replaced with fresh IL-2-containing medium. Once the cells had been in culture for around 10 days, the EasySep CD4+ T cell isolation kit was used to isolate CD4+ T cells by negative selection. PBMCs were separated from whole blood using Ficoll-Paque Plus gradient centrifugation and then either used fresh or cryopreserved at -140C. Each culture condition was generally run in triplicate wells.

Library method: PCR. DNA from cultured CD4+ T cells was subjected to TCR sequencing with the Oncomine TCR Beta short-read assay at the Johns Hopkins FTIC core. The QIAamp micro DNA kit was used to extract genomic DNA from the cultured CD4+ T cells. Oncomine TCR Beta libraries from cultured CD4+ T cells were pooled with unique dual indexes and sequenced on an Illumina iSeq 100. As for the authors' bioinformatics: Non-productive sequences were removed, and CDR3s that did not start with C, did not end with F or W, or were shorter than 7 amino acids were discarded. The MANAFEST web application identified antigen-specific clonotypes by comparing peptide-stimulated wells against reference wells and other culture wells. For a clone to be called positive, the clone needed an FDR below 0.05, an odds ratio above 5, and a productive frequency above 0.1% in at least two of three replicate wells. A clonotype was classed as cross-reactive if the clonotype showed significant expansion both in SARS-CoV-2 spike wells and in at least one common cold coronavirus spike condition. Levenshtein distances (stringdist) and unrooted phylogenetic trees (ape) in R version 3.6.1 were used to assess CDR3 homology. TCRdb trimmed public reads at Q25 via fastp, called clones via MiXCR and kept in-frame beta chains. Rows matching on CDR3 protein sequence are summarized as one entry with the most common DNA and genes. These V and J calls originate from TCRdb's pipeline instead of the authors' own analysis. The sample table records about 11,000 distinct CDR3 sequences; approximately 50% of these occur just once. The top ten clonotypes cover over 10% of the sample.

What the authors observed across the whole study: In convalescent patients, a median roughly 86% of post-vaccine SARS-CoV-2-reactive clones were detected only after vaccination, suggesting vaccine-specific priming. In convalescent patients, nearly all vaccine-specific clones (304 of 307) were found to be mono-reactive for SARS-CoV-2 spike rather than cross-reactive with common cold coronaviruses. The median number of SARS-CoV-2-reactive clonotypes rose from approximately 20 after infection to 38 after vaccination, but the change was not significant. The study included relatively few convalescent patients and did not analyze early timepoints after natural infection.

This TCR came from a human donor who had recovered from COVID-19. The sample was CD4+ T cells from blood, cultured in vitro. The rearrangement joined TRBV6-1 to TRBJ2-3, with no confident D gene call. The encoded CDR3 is CASSQSTSLDTQYF. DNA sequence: TGTGCCAGCAGTCAAAGCACCAGTTTAGATACGCAGTATTTT.